Following are 12 T cell receptor beta chains from one sample sequenced in a study of post-analysis software for immune sequencing data. Findings and limits, study-wide: In patients, about five TRBV segments were more frequent than in controls, with TRBV5-6, TRBV5-1 and TRBV20-1 among them.

The TCR beta cDNA libraries contained unique molecular identifiers. TCRdb re-called the PCR reads through MiXCR, storing one row per CDR3 protein. In the table there are hundreds of thousands of distinct CDR3 sequences, approximately 59% of which are singletons. Antigens of these TCRs are unknown. Sequencing was carried out using blood. The receptors were gathered from a girl aged 2-15 years with multiple sclerosis.

This chain joins TRBV5-1 and TRBJ2-1, with D maybe TRBD2 (6 bases). V was shortened by 4 bases and J by 8 bases, with 19 bases between the two germline ends. Looked up from germline, CDR1 is SGHRS and CDR2 is YFSETQ. The CDR3 runs 15 residues. The DNA of the CDR3 is TGCGCCAGCAGCCACGCCACCGACCCGGGGGATGAGCAGTTCTTC. It yields the protein CASSHATDPGDEQFF.

The chain recombines TRBV5-1 with TRBJ2-7; no firm D call. Germline CDR1 reads SGHRS; CDR2 reads YFSETQ. This CDR3 is built from 10 residues. V lost 1 base to trimming and J lost 6 bases, with 2 bases between them. The CDR3 coding sequence is TGCGCCAGCAGCTTGTTCGAGCAGTACTTC. Residues: CASSLFEQYF.

A few counts support this clonotype. V and J are TRBV3-1 and TRBJ2-3; D is unclear. V dropped 0 bases and J dropped 10 bases, with 14 bases sitting between them. CDR3 size: 14 residues. The germline gives CDR1 LGHDT, CDR2 YNNKEL (reference sequence). The CDR3 nucleotides read TGTGCCAGCAGCCAAGATCTAGGTCGGGTTGCGCAGTATTTT. It yields the protein CASSQDLGRVAQYF.

In this sample, this clonotype turned up a few times. The chain joins TRBV20-1 to TRBJ2-1, with a tentative D call TRBD2 (5 bases). V was clipped by 0 bases and J by 4 bases, with 16 bases between them. The CDR3 is made up of 16 amino acids. From germline, CDR1 is DFQATT and CDR2 SNEGSKA (reference sequence). The DNA for the CDR3 is TGCAGTGCTAGAGATCTGCTAGCAGCTAATTACAATGAGCAGTTCTTC. Translated: CSARDLLAANYNEQFF.

This chain joins TRBV5-1 and TRBJ2-3; the match to TRBD2 covers 11 bases. CDR3 length: 16 residues. Germline V gene lookup returns CDR1 SGHRS and CDR2 YFSETQ. V dropped 4 bases and J dropped 6; count of bases not matched to a gene: 10. The CDR3 region is CASSGASGGPGDTQYF. CDR3 in DNA: TGCGCCAGCAGCGGAGCTAGCGGGGGGCCAGGTGATACGCAGTATTTT.

This clonotype was found a few times. This chain uses TRBV20-1 with TRBJ2-3; TRBD2 agrees at 10 bases. CDR3 length: 15 residues. The J segment lost 1 base and the V segment lost 6 bases, leaving 7 bases of the junction unmatched. CDR1 and CDR2 (germline): DFQATT, SNEGSKA (reference sequence). DNA of the CDR3: TGCAGTGCCCAGGGGACTAGCGTGCGCACAGATACGCAGTATTTT. It is translated as CSAQGTSVRTDTQYF.

This clonotype appeared a few times. The chain has TRBV5-5 and TRBJ1-5; TRBD1 agrees at 9 bases. Germline loops: CDR1 SGHKS, CDR2 YYEKEE (reference sequence). J lost 7 bases, V lost 1 base, and 12 bases had no gene match. The CDR3 spans 17 residues. CDR3 amino acids: CASSLLGAQGAGQPQHF. The CDR3 coding sequence is TGTGCCAGCAGCTTGTTGGGGGCACAGGGGGCGGGACAGCCCCAGCATTTT.

This chain links TRBV7-9 with TRBJ2-7; 9 bases are shared with TRBD1. The CDR3 extends over 16 amino acids. The J segment lost 1 base and the V segment lost 4 bases, leaving 8 bases of the junction unmatched. CDR1 SEHNR and CDR2 FQNEAQ come from the germline V gene (reference sequence). CDR3: CASSWGQGILSYEQYF. The CDR3 DNA reads TGTGCCAGCAGCTGGGGACAGGGAATTTTATCCTACGAGCAGTACTTC. Variable domain in full (rest from reference TRBV7-9 and TRBJ2-7): DTGVSQNPRHKITKRGQNVTFRCDPISEHNRLYWYRQTLGQGPEFLTYFQNEAQLEKSRLLSDRFSAERPKGSFSTLEIQRTEQGDSAMYLCASSWGQGILSYEQYFGPGTRLTVT.

This chain uses TRBV6-1 with TRBJ2-1; 10 positions match TRBD2. Germline CDR1 MNHNS, CDR2 SASEGT. The CDR3 has 15 residues. Trimming took 5 bases from V and 9 from J; bases not matched to a gene: 10. The CDR3 loop is CASSKKREGWSEQFF. CDR3 nucleotides: TGTGCCAGCAGTAAAAAGCGGGAGGGCTGGAGTGAGCAGTTCTTC.

Worth noting for this clonotype: The junction does not match germline at one end; this may be a read error. The rearrangement uses TRBV29-1 and TRBJ2-7, with D hard to call. The CDR3 sequence is 11 residues long. Germline V lookup: CDR1 SQVTM, CDR2 ANQGSEA. This CDR3 is CSVVGSYEQNF. DNA for the CDR3: TGCAGCGTTGTGGGGTCCTACGAGCAGAACTTC.

The rearrangement links TRBV10-3 to TRBJ2-4; 9 positions agree with TRBD2. The J call is in doubt because the DNA end fits TRBJ2-7 better. The CDR3 spans 15 residues. The V gene's germline CDR1 is ENHRY and CDR2 SYGVKD. CDR3 sequence reads: CAISEVLAGSYEQYF. DNA for the CDR3: TGTGCCATCAGTGAGGTGCTAGCGGGGTCCTACGAGCAGTACTTC.

This rearrangement joins TRBV5-1 to TRBJ2-7; D ambiguous. Germline V gene lookup returns CDR1 SGHRS and CDR2 YFSETQ. V gave up 0 bases and J gave up 2 bases, with 12 bases separating them. This CDR3 comprises 15 residues. The CDR3, as DNA: TGCGCCAGCAGCTTGGGACGAACCTCCACCTACGAGCAGTACTTC. Translating it yields CASSLGRTSTYEQYF.